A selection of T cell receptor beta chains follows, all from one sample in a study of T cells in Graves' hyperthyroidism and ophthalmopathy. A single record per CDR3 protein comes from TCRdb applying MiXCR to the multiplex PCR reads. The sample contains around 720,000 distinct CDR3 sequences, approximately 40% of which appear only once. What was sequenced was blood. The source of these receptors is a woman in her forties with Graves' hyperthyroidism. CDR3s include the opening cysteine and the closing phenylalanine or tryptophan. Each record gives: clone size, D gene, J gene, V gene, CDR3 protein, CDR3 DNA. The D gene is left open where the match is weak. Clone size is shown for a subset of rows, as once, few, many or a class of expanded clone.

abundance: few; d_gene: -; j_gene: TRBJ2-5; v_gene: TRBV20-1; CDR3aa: CSATFPGAGETQYF; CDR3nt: TGCAGTGCAACCTTTCCAGGAGCGGGTGAGACCCAGTACTTC
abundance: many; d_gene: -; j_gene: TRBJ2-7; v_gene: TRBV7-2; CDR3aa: CASSFSVGSSYEQYF; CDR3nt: TGTGCCAGCAGCTTCTCGGTAGGAAGCTCCTACGAGCAGTACTTC
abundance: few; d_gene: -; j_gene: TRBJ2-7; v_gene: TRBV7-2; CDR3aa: CASSLGFQGTSYEQYF; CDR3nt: TGTGCCAGCAGCTTAGGTTTCCAGGGGACCTCCTACGAGCAGTACTTC
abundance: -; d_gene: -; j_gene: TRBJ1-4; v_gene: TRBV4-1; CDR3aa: CASSPWDNDNEKLFF; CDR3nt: TGCGCCAGCAGCCCCTGGGACAACGATAATGAAAAACTGTTTTTT
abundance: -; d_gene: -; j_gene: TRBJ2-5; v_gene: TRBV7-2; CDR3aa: CASSFPGRAGGEETQYF; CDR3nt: TGTGCCAGCAGCTTCCCCGGGAGGGCAGGGGGCGAGGAGACCCAGTACTTC
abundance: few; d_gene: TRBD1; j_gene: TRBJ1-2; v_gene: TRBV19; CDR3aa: CASSVTPGQGVYGYTF; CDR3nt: TGTGCCAGTAGTGTCACCCCGGGACAGGGGGTCTATGGCTACACCTTC
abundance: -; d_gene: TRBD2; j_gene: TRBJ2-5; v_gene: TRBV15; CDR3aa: CATSREIAGGPQETQYF; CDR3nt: TGTGCCACCAGCAGAGAGATAGCGGGAGGGCCCCAAGAGACCCAGTACTTC
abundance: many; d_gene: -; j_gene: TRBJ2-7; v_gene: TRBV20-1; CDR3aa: CSARSQDLSYEQYF; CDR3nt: TGCAGTGCTAGGTCACAAGACCTCTCCTACGAGCAGTACTTC
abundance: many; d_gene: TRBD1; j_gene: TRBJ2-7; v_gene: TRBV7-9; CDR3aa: CASSSTGGSYEQYF; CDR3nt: TGTGCCAGCAGCTCGACAGGGGGGTCCTACGAGCAGTACTTC
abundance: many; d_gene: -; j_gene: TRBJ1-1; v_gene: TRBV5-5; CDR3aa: CASSWDGLEAFF; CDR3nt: TGTGCCAGCAGTTGGGACGGGCTTGAAGCTTTCTTT
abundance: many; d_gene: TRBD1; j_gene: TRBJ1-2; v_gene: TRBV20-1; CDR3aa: CSAGDRANYGYTF; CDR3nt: TGCAGTGCTGGGGACAGGGCTAACTATGGCTACACCTTC
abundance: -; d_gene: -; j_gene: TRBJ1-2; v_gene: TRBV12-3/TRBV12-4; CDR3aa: CASARQTYGYTF; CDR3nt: TGTGCCAGCGCCCGACAGACTTATGGCTACACCTTC
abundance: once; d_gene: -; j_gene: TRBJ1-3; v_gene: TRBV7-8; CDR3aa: CASSLDWTGTYGNTIYF; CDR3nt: TGTGCCAGCAGCTTGGATTGGACGGGAACCTATGGAAACACCATATATTTT
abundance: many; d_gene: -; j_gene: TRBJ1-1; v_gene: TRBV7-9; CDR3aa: CASSPGRENTEAFF; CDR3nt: TGTGCCAGCAGTCCGGGTCGCGAGAACACTGAAGCTTTCTTT
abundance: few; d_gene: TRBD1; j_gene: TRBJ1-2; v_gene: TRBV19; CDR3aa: CASKRTGGDYGYTF; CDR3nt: TGTGCCAGTAAAAGAACAGGGGGCGACTATGGCTACACCTTC
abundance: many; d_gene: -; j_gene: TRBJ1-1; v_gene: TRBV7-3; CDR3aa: CASSSTKNTEAFF; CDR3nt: TGTGCCAGCAGCTCCACCAAGAACACTGAAGCTTTCTTT
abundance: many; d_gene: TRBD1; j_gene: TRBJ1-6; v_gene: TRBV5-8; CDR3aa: CASSFAGPMTGGGSPLHF; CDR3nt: TGTGCCAGCAGCTTCGCGGGTCCGATGACAGGGGGCGGTTCACCCCTCCACTTT
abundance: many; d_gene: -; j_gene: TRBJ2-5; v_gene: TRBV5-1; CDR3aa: CASSLIQETQYF; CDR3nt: TGTGCCAGCAGTCTAATACAAGAGACCCAGTACTTC
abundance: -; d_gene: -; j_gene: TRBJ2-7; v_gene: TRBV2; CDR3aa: CASKRRDYEQYF; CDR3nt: TGTGCCAGCAAAAGGAGAGACTACGAGCAGTACTTC
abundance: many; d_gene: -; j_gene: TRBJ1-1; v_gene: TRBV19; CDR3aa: CASRHTGGNTEAFF; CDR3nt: TGTGCCAGTAGACACACCGGGGGGAACACTGAAGCTTTCTTT
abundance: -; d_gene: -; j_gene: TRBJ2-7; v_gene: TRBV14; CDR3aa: CASSQSGVPHLFYEQYF; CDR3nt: TGTGCCAGCAGCCAATCAGGGGTTCCTCACCTTTTCTACGAGCAGTACTTC
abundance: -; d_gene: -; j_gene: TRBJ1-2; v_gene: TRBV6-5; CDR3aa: CASSYSRADIFYGYTF; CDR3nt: TGTGCCAGCAGTTACTCTAGGGCAGATATTTTCTATGGCTACACCTTC
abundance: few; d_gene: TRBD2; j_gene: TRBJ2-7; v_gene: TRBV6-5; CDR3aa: CASSQREGNEQYF; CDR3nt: TGTGCCAGCAGCCAGAGGGAGGGAAACGAGCAGTACTTC
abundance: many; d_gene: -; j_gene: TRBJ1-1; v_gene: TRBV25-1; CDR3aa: CASSEYKQGVTEAFF; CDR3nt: TGTGCCAGCAGTGAATACAAACAGGGAGTCACTGAAGCTTTCTTT
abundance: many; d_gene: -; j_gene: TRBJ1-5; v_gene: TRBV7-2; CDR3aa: CASSLGERGNQPQHF; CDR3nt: TGTGCCAGCAGCTTAGGGGAACGCGGCAATCAGCCCCAGCATTTT
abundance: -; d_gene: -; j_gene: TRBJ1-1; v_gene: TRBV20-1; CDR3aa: CSARDWVSGGGNTEAFF; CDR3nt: TGCAGTGCTAGAGATTGGGTGAGCGGCGGGGGGAACACTGAAGCTTTCTTT
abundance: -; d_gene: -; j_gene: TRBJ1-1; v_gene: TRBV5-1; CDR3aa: CASSRAGDESTEAFF; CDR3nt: TGTGCCAGCTCACGGGCAGGGGATGAGAGCACTGAAGCTTTCTTT
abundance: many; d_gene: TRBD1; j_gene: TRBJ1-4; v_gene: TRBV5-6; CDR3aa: CASSLSGTGNEKLFF; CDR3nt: TGTGCCAGCAGCTTGTCCGGGACAGGGAATGAAAAACTGTTTTTT
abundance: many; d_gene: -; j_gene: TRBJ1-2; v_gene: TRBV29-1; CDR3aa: CSVVSAGPLFYTF; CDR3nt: TGCAGCGTTGTGTCTGCGGGACCTCTTTTTTACACCTTC
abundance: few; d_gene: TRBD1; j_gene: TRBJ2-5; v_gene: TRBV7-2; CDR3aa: CASSSGQGARETQYF; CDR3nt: TGTGCCAGCAGCTCAGGACAGGGGGCTCGAGAGACCCAGTACTTC
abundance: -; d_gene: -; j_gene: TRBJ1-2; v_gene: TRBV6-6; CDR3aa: CASSYSSGTNYGYTF; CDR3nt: TGTGCCAGCAGTTACTCGTCCGGGACCAACTATGGCTACACCTTC
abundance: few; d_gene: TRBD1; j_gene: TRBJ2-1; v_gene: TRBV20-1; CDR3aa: CSAFRDRDNEQFF; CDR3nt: TGCAGTGCTTTCAGGGACAGGGACAATGAGCAGTTCTTC
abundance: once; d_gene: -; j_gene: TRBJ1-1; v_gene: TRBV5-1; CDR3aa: CTSSLFGYTEAFF; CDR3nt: TGCACCAGCAGCTTGTTCGGGTACACTGAAGCTTTCTTT
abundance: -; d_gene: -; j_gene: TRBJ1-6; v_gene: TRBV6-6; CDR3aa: CASRTRTALSPLHF; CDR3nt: TGTGCCAGCAGAACCAGGACAGCTCTTTCACCCCTCCACTTT
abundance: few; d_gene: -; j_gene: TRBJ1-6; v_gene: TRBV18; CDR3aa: CASSRQGNNSPLHF; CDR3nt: TGTGCCAGCTCGCGGCAGGGGAATAATTCACCCCTCCACTTT
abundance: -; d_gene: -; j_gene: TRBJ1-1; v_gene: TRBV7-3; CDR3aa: CASSARQENTEAFF; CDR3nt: TGTGCCAGCAGCGCCCGACAGGAGAATACTGAAGCTTTCTTT
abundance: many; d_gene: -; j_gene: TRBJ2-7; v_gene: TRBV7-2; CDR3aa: CASSSGPYEQYF; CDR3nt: TGTGCCAGCAGCTCTGGTCCCTACGAGCAGTACTTC
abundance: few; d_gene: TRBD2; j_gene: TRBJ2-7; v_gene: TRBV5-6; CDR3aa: CASIGGGQGGSEQYF; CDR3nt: TGTGCCAGCATCGGGGGGGGGCAGGGAGGAAGCGAGCAGTACTTC
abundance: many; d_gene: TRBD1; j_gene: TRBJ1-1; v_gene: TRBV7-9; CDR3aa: CASSPGTAYTEAFF; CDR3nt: TGTGCCAGCAGCCCAGGGACAGCATACACTGAAGCTTTCTTT